This TCR beta chain came from a study of T-cell reconstitution after alpha-beta-depleted transplantation in children. From germline, CDR1 is SGDLS and CDR2 YYNGEE. The junction had 6 bases not matched to a gene; V was cut back by 0 bases and J by 2 bases. The CDR3 is made up of 16 amino acids. Molecular barcoding with unique molecular identifiers was used for the TCRbeta library. TCRdb reprocessed the PCR reads via MiXCR and lists one record per CDR3 protein. The table shows 260,000 or so distinct CDR3 sequences, with approximately 12% occurring only once. This clonotype has a count of ten or more. The genes are TRBV9 and TRBJ1-1; 8 bases are shared with TRBD1. This TCR was recovered from a human donor who donated a stem cell graft to a child with acute lymphoblastic leukemia. Material: PBMCs from the stem cell graft donor, obtained from the stem cell graft. CDR3 protein: CASSVAQQGVNTEAFF. CDR3 coding DNA: TGTGCCAGCAGCGTAGCTCAACAGGGGGTCAACACTGAAGCTTTCTTT. Full variable domain (rest looked up from reference TRBV9 and TRBJ1-1): DSGVTQTPKHLITATGQRVTLRCSPRSGDLSVYWYQQSLDQGLQFLIQYYNGEERAKGNILERFSAQQFPDLHSELNLSSLELGDSALYFCASSVAQQGVNTEAFFGQGTRLTVV.